Shown below are 23 T cell receptor beta chains from a single sample sequenced in a study of T cell responses to AZD1222 COVID-19 vaccine. Only in-frame clones appear in the TCRdb table, and some are missing; sequencing was by immunoSEQ multiplex PCR. Of under 150,000 clones listed, approximately 93% were seen once; the top ten hold 3.1%. The sample here was peripheral blood, taken on day 0 of AZD1222 vaccination. These receptors originate from an adult in good health.

The chain has TRBV4-1 and TRBJ1-5, with a weak D call TRBD1 (5 bases). The CDR3 runs 15 residues. CDR1 is MGHRA, CDR2 YSYEKL, per germline. V was pared by 0 bases and J by 2 bases, with 8 bases between. CDR3 DNA: TGCGCCAGCAGCCAAGAGCTGACAGGCAATCAGCCCCAGCATTTT. Translated, it gives CASSQELTGNQPQHF.

The rearrangement links TRBV3-1 (or the pseudogene TRBV3-2) to TRBJ2-6, with TRBD1 as a possible D gene (6 bases). Germline CDR1 LGHDT, CDR2 YNNKEL (reference sequence). The CDR3 totals 17 residues. Trimming stripped 4 bases from V and 0 bases from J, with 13 bases between. The CDR3 DNA is TGTGCCAGCAGCCCGTCCGACAGGTACTCTGGGGCCAACGTCCTGACTTTC. Translated: CASSPSDRYSGANVLTF.

The chain carries TRBV28 and TRBJ1-1, with 11 bases fitting TRBD1. Germline CDR1 MDHEN, CDR2 SYDVKM. This CDR3 has 15 residues. V was pared by 5 bases and J by 4 bases, with 6 bases of the junction left unmatched. The CDR3 reads CASSPLDRGRTEAFF. Here the CDR3 DNA reads TGTGCCAGCAGTCCCCTGGACAGGGGGCGCACTGAAGCTTTCTTT.

This chain joins TRBV2 and TRBJ2-7, with D possibly being TRBD1 (7 bases). The germline V and J ends were trimmed by 5 bases and 0 bases, with 14 bases remaining between them. The CDR3 totals 15 residues. Germline V gene data show CDR1 as SNHLY and CDR2 as FYNNEI. The CDR3 is CASSRQGGSSYEQYF. CDR3 nucleotide sequence: TGTGCCAGCAGTAGGCAGGGGGGAAGCTCCTACGAGCAGTACTTC.

The chain employs TRBV28 and TRBJ1-5; the match to TRBD1 covers 8 bases. V lost 4 bases, J lost 7 bases, and 3 bases stayed unmatched. This CDR3 is 13 amino acids long. The germline V gene encodes CDR1 MDHEN and CDR2 SYDVKM. In DNA form, the CDR3 reads TGTGCCAGCAGTTACAGGGGGACGCAGCCCCAGCATTTT. Translating gives CASSYRGTQPQHF.

This clone was seen a single time. V usage is TRBV24-1 and J usage is TRBJ2-7, with 10 bases aligning to TRBD1. This CDR3 has 15 amino acids. Germline CDR1 reads KGHDR; CDR2 reads SFDVKD. Trimming cost V 7 bases and J 1 base; bases outside gene matches: 6. DNA of the CDR3: TGTGCCACCAGCGCGACAGGGGGCAGGTCCTACGAGCAGTACTTC. This gives the protein CATSATGGRSYEQYF.

The J gene is TRBJ1-2, the V gene TRBV19, with no clear D. CDR1 and CDR2 from the germline V gene are LNHDA and SQIVND (reference sequence). The CDR3 runs 13 residues. Deletions cut 7 bases from V and 5 bases from J, with 14 bases between. The CDR3 nucleotides read TGTGCCAGTAATGTAGTGGCTGGGTATGGCTACACCTTC. Encoded protein: CASNVVAGYGYTF.

The V gene is TRBV11-2, the J gene TRBJ1-4; perhaps TRBD1 as D (6 bases). The CDR3 totals 15 residues. Between the trimmed V and J ends, which lost 5 bases and 8 bases, there was a span of 18 bases. The germline V gene encodes CDR1 SGHAT and CDR2 FQNNGV. The CDR3 nucleotides read TGTGCCAGCAGCCTCTCGCAGGGGATTTTGGAAAAACTGTTTTTT. This gives the protein CASSLSQGILEKLFF.

V and J are TRBV4-2 and TRBJ1-1; the D gene is possibly TRBD1 (6 bases). V gave up 0 bases and J gave up 5 bases, with 16 bases separating them. The CDR3 loop spans 16 amino acids. Germline V CDR1 and CDR2: LGHNA, YNFKEQ. The CDR3 loop is CASSQEATGRGTEAFF. The CDR3 coding sequence is TGTGCCAGCAGCCAAGAAGCCACGGGAAGGGGGACTGAAGCTTTCTTT.

This clone was recorded only once. The chain is built from TRBV5-1 and TRBJ1-5; 8 bases agree with TRBD1. The CDR3 loop spans 14 amino acids. Germline V gene sequence: CDR1 SGHRS, CDR2 YFSETQ. J was trimmed by 9 bases and V by 0 bases; bases with no gene match: 5. The CDR3 DNA follows: TGCGCCAGCAGCTTGGGGTCAGGGGGCACGCCCCAGCATTTT. Translation gives CASSLGSGGTPQHF.

This chain links TRBV6-4 with TRBJ1-1, with TRBD1 as a possible D gene (5 bases). V gave up 6 bases and J gave up 1 base, with 12 bases separating them. CDR1 MRHNA and CDR2 SNTAGT come from the germline V gene. This CDR3 has 14 amino acids. CDR3 nucleotide sequence: TGTGCCAGCAGAGCTCAGGGAGGGAACACTGAAGCTTTCTTT. It translates to CASRAQGGNTEAFF.

This sequence joins TRBV6-5 and TRBJ1-5, with no clear D. The CDR3 consists of 14 residues. Germline CDR1 reads MNHEY; CDR2 reads SVGAGI. V was clipped by 7 bases and J by 0 bases, with 10 bases between them. In DNA, the CDR3 is TGTGCCAGCACCCGGAGGGATAGCAATCAGCCCCAGCATTTT. This encodes CASTRRDSNQPQHF.

V usage is TRBV27 and J usage is TRBJ1-5; 7 nucleotides match TRBD1. This CDR3 contains 14 residues. CDR1 is MNHEY, CDR2 SMNVEV, per germline (reference sequence). The V gene end was trimmed by 5 bases and the J gene end by 1 base; junction bases not matched to a gene: 2. CDR3 region: CASSKQGSNQPQHF. CDR3 nucleotide sequence: TGTGCCAGCAGTAAACAGGGGAGCAATCAGCCCCAGCATTTT.

The chain carries TRBV11-2 and TRBJ2-5, with D maybe TRBD2 (6 bases). The CDR3 contains 16 residues. V was trimmed by 5 bases and J by 9 bases, leaving 25 bases between them. The germline V gene has CDR1 SGHAT and CDR2 FQNNGV. In DNA form, the CDR3 reads TGTGCCAGCAGCCGCACCGGTGATAGCGGCCTAGGGGCCCAGTACTTC. Translating gives CASSRTGDSGLGAQYF.

This sequence joins TRBV9 and TRBJ1-4, with D unclear. V was trimmed by 2 bases and J by 4 bases, leaving 18 bases between them. CDR1 and CDR2 from the germline V gene are SGDLS and YYNGEE. The CDR3 totals 17 residues. The CDR3 sequence is CASSVTVSGGDNEKLFF. Here the CDR3 DNA reads TGTGCCAGCAGCGTGACTGTTTCGGGAGGCGATAATGAAAAACTGTTTTTT.

This chain connects TRBV3-1 (or the pseudogene TRBV3-2) to TRBJ1-6; D call uncertain. This CDR3 has 14 amino acids. The germline V gene encodes CDR1 LGHDT and CDR2 YNNKEL (reference sequence). V was pared by 5 bases and J by 7 bases, with 12 bases between. DNA of the CDR3: TGTGCCAGCAGCAGCCGGACGGGAAATTCACCCCTCCACTTT. Protein sequence: CASSSRTGNSPLHF.

V and J are TRBV7-8 and TRBJ2-7, with D uncertain. CDR3 length: 16 amino acids. The germline V gene encodes CDR1 SGHVS and CDR2 FQNEAQ. V gave up 3 bases and J gave up 8 bases, with 23 bases separating them. DNA for the CDR3: TGTGCCAGCAGCTTCACAAGGGCAGGATCCTACGTTAAGCAGTACTTC. Protein: CASSFTRAGSYVKQYF.

The V and J genes are TRBV7-2 and TRBJ2-3; 14 bases are a match to TRBD2. Unmatched junction bases numbered 11, after V lost 5 bases and J lost 10 bases. There are 16 residues in the CDR3. CDR1 and CDR2 (germline): SGHTA, FQGNSA. CDR3 DNA sequence: TGTGCCAGCAGCCTCACCGGGACTAGCGGGAGACGTTCGCAGTATTTT. It is translated as CASSLTGTSGRRSQYF.

This clone came up once. The chain has TRBV18 and TRBJ1-1; D possibly corresponds to TRBD1 (5 bases). This CDR3 has 15 amino acids. CDR1 KGHSH and CDR2 LQKENI come from the germline V gene. Trimming removed 3 bases at V and 1 base at J, with 12 bases between. CDR3 loop: CASSPRVGPNTEAFF. DNA of the CDR3: TGTGCCAGCTCACCCCGGGTGGGGCCGAACACTGAAGCTTTCTTT.

V gene TRBV10-1 combines with J gene TRBJ2-1; 7 bases match TRBD1. Germline V gene lookup returns CDR1 WNHNN and CDR2 SYGVQD (reference sequence). V lost 0 bases to trimming and J lost 3 bases; unmatched junction nucleotides: 5. This CDR3 has 16 amino acids. The CDR3: CASSESPGQDYNEQFF. The CDR3, as DNA: TGCGCCAGCAGTGAGTCCCCAGGACAGGACTACAATGAGCAGTTCTTC.

This chain uses TRBV7-3 with TRBJ2-5; 8 bases are a match to TRBD2. Germline assignment: CDR1 SGHTA and CDR2 FQGTGA. The ends lost 1 base at V and 5 bases at J; junction bases unmatched: 9. The CDR3 length is 16 residues. Here the CDR3 reads CASSLRGSGMGETQYF. CDR3 DNA: TGTGCCAGCAGCTTAAGGGGTAGCGGGATGGGGGAGACCCAGTACTTC. The full variable domain, with the rest looked up from reference TRBV7-3 and TRBJ2-5, is GAGVSQTPSNKVTEKGKYVELRCDPISGHTALYWYRQSLGQGPEFLIYFQGTGAADDSGLPNDRFFAVRPEGSVSTLKIQRTERGDSAVYLCASSLRGSGMGETQYFGPGTRLLVL.

J is TRBJ1-2 and V is TRBV5-1, with a tentative D call TRBD1 (5 bases). This CDR3 comprises 12 residues. V gave up 4 bases and J gave up 7 bases, with 11 bases separating them. Germline V gene data show CDR1 as SGHRS and CDR2 as YFSETQ. CDR3 in DNA: TGCGCCAGCAGCACTGACAGTGGTGGCTACACCTTC. It translates to CASSTDSGGYTF.

The rearrangement uses TRBV6-1 and TRBJ2-1; 8 positions match TRBD1. Germline CDR1 is MNHNS and CDR2 is SASEGT. V was pared by 4 bases and J by 2 bases, with 7 bases of the junction left unmatched. The CDR3 totals 16 residues. CDR3 nucleotide sequence: TGTGCCAGCAGTGGGGGGTGGACAGGGACCTACAATGAGCAGTTCTTC. Amino acids: CASSGGWTGTYNEQFF.